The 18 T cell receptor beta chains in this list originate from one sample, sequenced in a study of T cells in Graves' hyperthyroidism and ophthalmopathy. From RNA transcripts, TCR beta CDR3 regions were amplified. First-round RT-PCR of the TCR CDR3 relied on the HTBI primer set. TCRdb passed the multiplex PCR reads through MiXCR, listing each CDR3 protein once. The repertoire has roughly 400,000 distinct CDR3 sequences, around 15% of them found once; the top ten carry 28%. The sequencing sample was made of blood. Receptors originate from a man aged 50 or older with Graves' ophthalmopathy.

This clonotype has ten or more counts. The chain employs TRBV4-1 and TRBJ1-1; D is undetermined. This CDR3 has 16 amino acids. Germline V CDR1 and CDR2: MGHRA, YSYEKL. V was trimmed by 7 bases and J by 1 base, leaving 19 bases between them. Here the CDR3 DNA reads TGCGCCAGCACCCCAAGGACGAGGAGCGAGAACACTGAAGCTTTCTTT. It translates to CASTPRTRSENTEAFF.

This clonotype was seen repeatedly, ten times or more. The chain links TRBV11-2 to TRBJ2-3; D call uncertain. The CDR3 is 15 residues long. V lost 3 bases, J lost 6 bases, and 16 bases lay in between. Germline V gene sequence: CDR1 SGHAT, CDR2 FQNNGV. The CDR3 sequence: CASSFFLAAQDTQYF. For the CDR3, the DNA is TGTGCCAGCAGCTTTTTTTTGGCAGCCCAGGATACGCAGTATTTT.

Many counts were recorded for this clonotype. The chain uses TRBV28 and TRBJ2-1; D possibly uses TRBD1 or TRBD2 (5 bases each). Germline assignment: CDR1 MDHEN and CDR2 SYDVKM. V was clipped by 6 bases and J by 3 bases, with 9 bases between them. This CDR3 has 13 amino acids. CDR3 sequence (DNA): TGTGCCAGCAGGGGGACGAACTACAATGAGCAGTTCTTC. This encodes CASRGTNYNEQFF.

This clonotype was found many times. Here the CDR3 DNA reads TGCAGTGCTACGCGCGGGAGCGACACAGATACGCAGTATTTT. This sequence encodes CSATRGSDTDTQYF. The rearrangement links TRBV20-1 to TRBJ2-3; 7 bases line up with TRBD2. This CDR3 is 14 amino acids long. Trimming removed 4 bases from V and 2 bases from J; junction bases left unmatched: 6. The germline V gene encodes CDR1 DFQATT and CDR2 SNEGSKA (reference sequence).

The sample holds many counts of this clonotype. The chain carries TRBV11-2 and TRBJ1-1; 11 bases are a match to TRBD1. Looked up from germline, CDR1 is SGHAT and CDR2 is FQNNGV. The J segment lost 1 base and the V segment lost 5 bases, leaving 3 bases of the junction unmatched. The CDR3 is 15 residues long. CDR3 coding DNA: TGTGCCAGCAGCCGGGACAGGGGGACGAACACTGAAGCTTTCTTT. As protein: CASSRDRGTNTEAFF.

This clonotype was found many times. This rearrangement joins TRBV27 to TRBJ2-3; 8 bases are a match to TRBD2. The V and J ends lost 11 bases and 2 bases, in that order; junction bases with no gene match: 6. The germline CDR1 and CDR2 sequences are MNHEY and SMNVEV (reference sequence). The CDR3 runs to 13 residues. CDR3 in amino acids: CAWRAGDTDTQYF. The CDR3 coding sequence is TGTGCCTGGAGAGCGGGAGACACAGATACGCAGTATTTT.

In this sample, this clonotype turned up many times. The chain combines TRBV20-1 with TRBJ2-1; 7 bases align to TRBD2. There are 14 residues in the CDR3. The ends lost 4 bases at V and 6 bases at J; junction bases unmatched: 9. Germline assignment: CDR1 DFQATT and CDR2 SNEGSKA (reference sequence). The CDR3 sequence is CSAIGGSPGNEQFF. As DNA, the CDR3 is TGCAGTGCTATCGGCGGGAGTCCGGGCAATGAGCAGTTCTTC.

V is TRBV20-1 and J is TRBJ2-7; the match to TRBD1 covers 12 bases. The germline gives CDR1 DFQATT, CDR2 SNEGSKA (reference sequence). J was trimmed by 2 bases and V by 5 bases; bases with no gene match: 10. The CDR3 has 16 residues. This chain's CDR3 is CSAFDSGTGGTYEQYF. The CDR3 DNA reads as TGCAGTGCTTTTGATTCCGGGACAGGGGGCACCTACGAGCAGTACTTC.

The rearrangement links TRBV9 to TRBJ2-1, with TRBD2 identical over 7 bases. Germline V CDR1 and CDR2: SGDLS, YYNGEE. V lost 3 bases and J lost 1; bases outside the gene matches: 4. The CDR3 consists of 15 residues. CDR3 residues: CASSGGGGSYNEQFF. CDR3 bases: TGTGCCAGCAGCGGGGGGGGGGGTTCCTACAATGAGCAGTTCTTC.

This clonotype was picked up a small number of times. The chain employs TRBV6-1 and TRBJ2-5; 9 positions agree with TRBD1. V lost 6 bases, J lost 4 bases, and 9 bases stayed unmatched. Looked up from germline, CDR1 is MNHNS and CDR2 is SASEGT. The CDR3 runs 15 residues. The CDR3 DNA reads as TGTGCCAGCAGGGGGACAGGGTTCCGCGGAGAGACCCAGTACTTC. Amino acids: CASRGTGFRGETQYF.

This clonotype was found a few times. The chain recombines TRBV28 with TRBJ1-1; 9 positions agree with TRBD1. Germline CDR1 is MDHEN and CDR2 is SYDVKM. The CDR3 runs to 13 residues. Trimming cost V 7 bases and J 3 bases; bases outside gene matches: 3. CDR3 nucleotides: TGTGCCAGCACGGGACAGGGATACACTGAAGCTTTCTTT. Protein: CASTGQGYTEAFF.

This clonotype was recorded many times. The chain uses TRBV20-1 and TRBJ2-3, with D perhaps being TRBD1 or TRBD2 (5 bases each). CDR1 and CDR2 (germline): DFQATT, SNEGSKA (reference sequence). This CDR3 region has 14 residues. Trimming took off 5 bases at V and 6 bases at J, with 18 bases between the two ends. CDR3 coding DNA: TGCAGTGCTGCCCGGGACCTGGTTCGGGATACGCAGTATTTT. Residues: CSAARDLVRDTQYF.

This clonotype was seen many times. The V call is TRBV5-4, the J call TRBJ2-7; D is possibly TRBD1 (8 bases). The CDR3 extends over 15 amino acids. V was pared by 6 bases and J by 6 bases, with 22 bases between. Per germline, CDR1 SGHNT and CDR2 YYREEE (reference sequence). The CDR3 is CASNSYLSGTGEQYF. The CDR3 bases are TGTGCCAGCAACTCCTACCTCAGCGGGACAGGCGAGCAGTACTTC.

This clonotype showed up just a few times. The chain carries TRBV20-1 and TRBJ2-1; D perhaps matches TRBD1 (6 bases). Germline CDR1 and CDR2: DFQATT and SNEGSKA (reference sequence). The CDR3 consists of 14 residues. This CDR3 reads CTMRGKGTYNEQFF. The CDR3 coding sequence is TGCACCATGAGGGGGAAGGGAACCTACAATGAGCAGTTCTTC.

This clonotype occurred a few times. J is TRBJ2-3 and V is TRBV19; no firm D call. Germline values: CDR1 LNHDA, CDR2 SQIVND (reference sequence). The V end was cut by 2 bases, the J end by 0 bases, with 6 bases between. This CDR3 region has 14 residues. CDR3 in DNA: TGTGCCAGTAGTATACGGGCCAGCACAGATACGCAGTATTTT. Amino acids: CASSIRASTDTQYF.

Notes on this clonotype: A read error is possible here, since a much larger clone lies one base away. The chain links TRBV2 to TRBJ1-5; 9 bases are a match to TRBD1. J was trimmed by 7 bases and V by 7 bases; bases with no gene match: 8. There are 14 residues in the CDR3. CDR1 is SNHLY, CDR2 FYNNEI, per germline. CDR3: CASIPDRGRQPQHF. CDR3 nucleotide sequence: TGTGCCAGCATTCCGGACAGGGGACGACAGCCCCAGCATTTT. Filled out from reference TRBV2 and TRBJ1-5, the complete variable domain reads EPEVTQTPSHQVTQMGQEVILRCVPISNHLYFYWYRQILGQKVEFLVSFYNNEISEKSEIFDDQFSVERPDGSNFTLKIRSTKLEDSAMYFCASIPDRGRQPQHFGDGTRLSIL.

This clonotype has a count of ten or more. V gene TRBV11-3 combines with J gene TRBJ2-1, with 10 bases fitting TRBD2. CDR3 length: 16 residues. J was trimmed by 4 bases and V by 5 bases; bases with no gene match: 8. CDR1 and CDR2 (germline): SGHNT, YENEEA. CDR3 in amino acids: CASSLERGGAYNEQFF. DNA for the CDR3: TGTGCCAGCAGCCTCGAGCGGGGGGGGGCGTACAATGAGCAGTTCTTC.

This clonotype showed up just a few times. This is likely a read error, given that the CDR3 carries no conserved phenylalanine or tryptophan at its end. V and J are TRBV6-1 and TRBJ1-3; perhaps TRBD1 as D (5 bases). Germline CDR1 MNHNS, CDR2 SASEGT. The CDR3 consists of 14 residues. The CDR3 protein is CASREDSSGNTIYL. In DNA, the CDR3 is TGTGCCAGCAGAGAAGACAGCTCTGGAAACACCATATATCTT.